The 27 T cell receptor beta chains listed next were all sequenced from one sample in a study of OX40 agonist ivuxolimab in advanced cancers. Receptors were amplified or captured by the immunoSEQ multiplex PCR assay. Sourced from immuneACCESS, this table was stored by TCRdb with only in-frame sequences that have V and J called. A share of the clones is absent; for the studies checked, an unresolved V gene accounts for under half, and the remainder has no known explanation. Within this sample are about 66,000 clones, with around 83% of them counted one time only. About 2.5% of the sample comes from the top ten. The sequencing used CD4+ or CD8+ T cells sorted from blood, collected in a trial of the OX40 agonist ivuxolimab. Receptor source: an adult with an advanced solid tumor such as melanoma, head and neck, liver or kidney cancer.

The chain has TRBV5-4 and TRBJ2-7; D possibly matches TRBD1 or TRBD2 (5 bases each). The CDR3 loop spans 15 amino acids. CDR1 is SGHNT, CDR2 YYREEE, per germline (reference sequence). The V end lost 2 bases, the J end lost 4 bases, and 16 bases lay between the germline ends. Written as DNA, the CDR3 is TGTGCCAGCAGCTTACCGGGACGGAGCCTTTACGAGCAGTACTTC. Its translation: CASSLPGRSLYEQYF.

The gene calls are TRBV30 and TRBJ1-1; 8 nucleotides line up with TRBD1. The CDR3 length is 12 residues. Germline trimming cut 7 bases from V and 0 bases from J; bases unmatched to any gene: 1. Germline CDR1 is GTSNPN and CDR2 is SVGIG (reference sequence). The CDR3: CASGGLNTEAFF. DNA of the CDR3: TGTGCCTCAGGGGGCTTGAACACTGAAGCTTTCTTT.

V usage is TRBV7-8 and J usage is TRBJ2-2; D not certain. The ends were cut back, 5 bases at V and 6 bases at J, with 13 bases in the middle. The germline V gene encodes CDR1 SGHVS and CDR2 FQNEAQ. This CDR3 is built from 14 residues. CDR3 in amino acids: CASSPPPTSGELFF. CDR3 in DNA: TGTGCCAGCAGCCCACCCCCAACTTCCGGGGAGCTGTTTTTT.

This chain joins TRBV19 and TRBJ1-4; TRBD1 agrees at 9 bases. Per germline, CDR1 LNHDA and CDR2 SQIVND (reference sequence). The V segment lost 3 bases and the J segment 6 bases; nucleotides outside the gene matches: 5. CDR3 length: 15 amino acids. The CDR3 reads CASSMGTGIDEKLFF. The CDR3 DNA reads as TGTGCCAGTAGTATGGGGACAGGGATAGATGAAAAACTGTTTTTT.

This chain joins TRBV14 and TRBJ2-1; no firm D call. Germline lookup yields CDR1 SGHDN and CDR2 FVKESK. V shed 3 bases and J shed 5 bases, with 20 bases lying between them. This CDR3 is built from 17 residues. The CDR3 loop is CASSQAVVAAKNNEQFF. In DNA, the CDR3 is TGTGCCAGCAGCCAGGCGGTGGTCGCCGCCAAAAACAATGAGCAGTTCTTC.

The chain is built from TRBV28 and TRBJ1-2, with D perhaps TRBD1 (5 bases). Germline V gene lookup returns CDR1 MDHEN and CDR2 SYDVKM. Between the trimmed V and J ends, which lost 1 base and 2 bases, there was a span of 8 bases. The CDR3 has 14 residues. The CDR3 DNA follows: TGTGCCAGCAGTTTATTGGGGGAAAACTATGGCTACACCTTC. This codes for CASSLLGENYGYTF.

The gene calls are TRBV19 and TRBJ1-5; D may be TRBD1 (5 bases). Germline CDR1 LNHDA, CDR2 SQIVND (reference sequence). Trimming removed 3 bases at V and 6 bases at J, with 18 bases between. The CDR3 covers 16 residues. The CDR3 nucleotides read TGTGCCAGTAGTATTGGAGTTTGGGGGGGAGCTCAGCCCCAGCATTTT. This codes for CASSIGVWGGAQPQHF.

Concerning this clone itself: The junction and the germline gene differ at one end; a read error may be behind it. V usage is TRBV10-3 and J usage is TRBJ1-4; D remains unclear. CDR1 ENHRY and CDR2 SYGVKD come from the germline V gene. The CDR3 totals 11 residues. The CDR3 DNA follows: TGTGCCATCAGTGAGAATGGAAAACTGTTTTTT. Translation gives CAISENGKLFF.

V gene TRBV9 combines with J gene TRBJ2-3; TRBD1 matches at 8 bases. This CDR3 comprises 15 residues. V lost 0 bases to trimming and J lost 7 bases; unmatched junction nucleotides: 7. The germline V gene encodes CDR1 SGDLS and CDR2 YYNGEE. This CDR3 reads CASSVGQGAQHTQYF. CDR3 coding DNA: TGTGCCAGCAGCGTAGGGCAGGGGGCGCAACATACGCAGTATTTT.

The V gene is TRBV6-5, the J gene TRBJ1-5; D is unresolved. V was trimmed by 2 bases and J by 5 bases, leaving 10 bases between them. The V gene's germline CDR1 is MNHEY and CDR2 SVGAGI. This CDR3 has 14 residues. The CDR3 sequence: CASSYGPSHQPQHF. For the CDR3, the DNA is TGTGCCAGCAGTTACGGGCCATCCCATCAGCCCCAGCATTTT.

The rearrangement joins TRBV4-3 to TRBJ2-3; D is unclear. The CDR3 covers 14 residues. The ends were cut back, 4 bases at V and 0 bases at J, with 8 bases in the middle. Germline CDR1 reads LGHNA; CDR2 reads YSLEER. The CDR3 coding sequence is TGCGCCAGCAGCCCGTCCTCCAGCACAGATACGCAGTATTTT. Amino acid sequence: CASSPSSSTDTQYF.

V is TRBV11-2 and J is TRBJ1-1; TRBD1 agrees at 7 bases. Germline CDR1 and CDR2: SGHAT and FQNNGV. The CDR3 totals 13 residues. Trimming at V came to 6 bases and at J to 3 bases, leaving 4 bases not matched to a gene. The CDR3: CASSLTGDTEAFF. The CDR3 DNA is TGTGCCAGCAGTTTAACAGGGGACACTGAAGCTTTCTTT.

The gene calls are TRBV19 and TRBJ1-1; the D gene is possibly TRBD1 (5 bases). This CDR3 comprises 18 residues. CDR1 and CDR2 from the germline V gene are LNHDA and SQIVND (reference sequence). V was pared by 1 base and J by 1 base, with 19 bases between. The CDR3 sequence: CASSIGGTASTRNTEAFF. The DNA for the CDR3 is TGTGCCAGTAGTATAGGTGGGACGGCTTCCACCAGGAACACTGAAGCTTTCTTT. Full variable domain (missing parts from reference TRBV19 and TRBJ1-1): DGGITQSPKYLFRKEGQNVTLSCEQNLNHDAMYWYRQDPGQGLRLIYYSQIVNDFQKGDIAEGYSVSREKKESFPLTVTSAQKNPTAFYLCASSIGGTASTRNTEAFFGQGTRLTVV.

The count of this clone is one. The chain couples TRBV18 to TRBJ1-5, with TRBD1 matching 9 bases. J was trimmed by 9 bases and V by 3 bases; bases with no gene match: 9. Looked up from germline, CDR1 is KGHSH and CDR2 is LQKENI. There are 15 residues in the CDR3. Here the CDR3 reads CASSPGQGRNSPQHF. In DNA form, the CDR3 reads TGTGCCAGCTCACCCGGACAGGGGAGGAACTCGCCCCAGCATTTT.

Written as DNA, the CDR3 is TGCGCCAGCACCCTCTTTCCGGGAGACGAATATGGCTACACCTTC. Its protein product is CASTLFPGDEYGYTF. The rearrangement links TRBV5-1 to TRBJ1-2, with D uncertain. V lost 6 bases and J 5 bases, leaving 20 bases between the germline ends. The CDR3 is 15 amino acids. From germline, CDR1 is SGHRS and CDR2 YFSETQ.

V is TRBV28 and J is TRBJ2-3; TRBD2 matches 14 bases. CDR3 length: 15 residues. Germline V gene data show CDR1 as MDHEN and CDR2 as SYDVKM. Trimming cost V 3 bases and J 8 bases; bases outside gene matches: 4. CDR3 region: CASSLGLAGVATQYF. CDR3 sequence (DNA): TGTGCCAGCAGTTTGGGACTAGCGGGAGTTGCTACGCAGTATTTT.

The chain carries TRBV14 and TRBJ2-2, with 7 bases aligning to TRBD1. The V gene's germline CDR1 is SGHDN and CDR2 FVKESK. Losses at the gene ends were 5 bases for V and 4 bases for J; bases not matched to a gene: 7. This CDR3 has 15 amino acids. CDR3 residues: CASSKATGSTGELFF. The CDR3 DNA sequence: TGTGCCAGCAGCAAGGCGACAGGGAGCACCGGGGAGCTGTTTTTT.

This chain uses TRBV4-1 with TRBJ2-5, with TRBD1 as a possible D gene (6 bases). V lost 5 bases to trimming and J lost 3 bases, with 10 bases between them. This CDR3 is 13 amino acids long. Germline V gene sequence: CDR1 MGHRA, CDR2 YSYEKL. For the CDR3, the DNA is TGCGCCAGCAGCGCGCGGACAGAAGAGACCCAGTACTTC. Translation: CASSARTEETQYF.

This clone was observed once. The rearrangement joins TRBV28 to TRBJ2-1; 8 bases match TRBD1. The CDR3 loop spans 15 amino acids. Per the germline V gene, CDR1 is MDHEN and CDR2 is SYDVKM. V lost 11 bases to trimming and J lost 3 bases; unmatched junction nucleotides: 12. Here the CDR3 reads CASLRGRGLYNEQFF. The CDR3, as DNA: TGTGCCTCCCTAAGGGGCAGGGGGCTCTACAATGAGCAGTTCTTC.

The chain links TRBV6-1 to TRBJ1-4; D is unresolved. Trimming shortened V by 4 bases and J by 8 bases, and 14 bases separated the two germline ends. The CDR3 consists of 14 residues. Germline CDR1 MNHNS, CDR2 SASEGT. CDR3 loop: CASSVGQVREKLFF. The CDR3 bases are TGTGCCAGCAGTGTTGGGCAGGTCAGGGAAAAACTGTTTTTT.

The chain is built from TRBV5-5 and TRBJ2-1, with 13 bases aligning to TRBD2. The CDR3 covers 14 residues. The J segment lost 6 bases and the V segment lost 7 bases, leaving 4 bases of the junction unmatched. Per the germline V gene, CDR1 is SGHKS and CDR2 is YYEKEE (reference sequence). The DNA of the CDR3 is TGTGCCAGCTCTGGGACTAGCGGGACCAATGAGCAGTTCTTC. Translation: CASSGTSGTNEQFF.

The genes are TRBV25-1 and TRBJ2-7, with 9 bases that match TRBD2. Germline V lookup: CDR1 MGHDK, CDR2 SYGVNS. Trimming took 6 bases from V and 2 from J; bases not matched to a gene: 5. The CDR3 covers 14 residues. The CDR3 DNA follows: TGTGCCAGCAGGATTAGCGGGAGTGCCTACGAGCAGTACTTC. This sequence encodes CASRISGSAYEQYF.

This clone was seen a few times. The gene calls are TRBV2 and TRBJ1-5, with TRBD1 as a possible D gene (5 bases). The CDR3 runs 15 residues. V was cut by 7 bases and J by 4 bases, with 17 bases left in between. Germline V lookup: CDR1 SNHLY, CDR2 FYNNEI. The DNA of the CDR3 is TGTGCCAGCAAGGATTTTGCGGGGCCTAATCAGCCCCAGCATTTT. The encoded protein is CASKDFAGPNQPQHF. The full variable domain, with the rest looked up from reference TRBV2 and TRBJ1-5, is EPEVTQTPSHQVTQMGQEVILRCVPISNHLYFYWYRQILGQKVEFLVSFYNNEISEKSEIFDDQFSVERPDGSNFTLKIRSTKLEDSAMYFCASKDFAGPNQPQHFGDGTRLSIL.

On this clone: A single base is all that separates this from a far larger clone, so a read error is likely. The same CDR3 can be traced to other DNA sequences in this sample. The chain combines TRBV4-1 with TRBJ2-7; weak D call: TRBD1 (5 bases). The germline V gene encodes CDR1 MGHRA and CDR2 YSYEKL. The CDR3 spans 16 residues. Between the trimmed V and J ends, which lost 0 bases and 4 bases, there was a span of 16 bases. CDR3 loop: CASSQDYNLAGYEQYF. In nucleotides, the CDR3 is TGCGCCAGCAGCCAAGATTACAATTTGGCAGGGTACGAGCAGTACTTC.

V gene TRBV5-1 combines with J gene TRBJ2-3, with D unclear. V was pared by 0 bases and J by 1 base, with 9 bases between. Germline CDR1 reads SGHRS; CDR2 reads YFSETQ. This CDR3 has 15 residues. CDR3 coding DNA: TGCGCCAGCAGCTTGGATGAGCCCCGCACAGATACGCAGTATTTT. It codes for CASSLDEPRTDTQYF.

J is TRBJ2-7 and V is TRBV7-9, with 9 bases that match TRBD2. The V and J ends lost 5 bases and 2 bases, in that order; junction bases with no gene match: 13. This CDR3 is built from 17 residues. Per the germline V gene, CDR1 is SEHNR and CDR2 is FQNEAQ (reference sequence). The CDR3 DNA reads TGTGCCAGCAGCCATCCCCTAGCGGGAAACCCCCCCTACGAGCAGTACTTC. Protein product: CASSHPLAGNPPYEQYF.

The chain's CDR3 is CASSPLGPQETQYF. Written as DNA, the CDR3 is TGTGCCAGCTCACCACTGGGGCCCCAAGAGACCCAGTACTTC. The chain links TRBV18 to TRBJ2-5, with D perhaps matching TRBD1 (5 bases). V gave up 1 base and J gave up 1 base, with 7 bases separating them. Germline assignment: CDR1 KGHSH and CDR2 LQKENI. The CDR3 spans 14 residues.